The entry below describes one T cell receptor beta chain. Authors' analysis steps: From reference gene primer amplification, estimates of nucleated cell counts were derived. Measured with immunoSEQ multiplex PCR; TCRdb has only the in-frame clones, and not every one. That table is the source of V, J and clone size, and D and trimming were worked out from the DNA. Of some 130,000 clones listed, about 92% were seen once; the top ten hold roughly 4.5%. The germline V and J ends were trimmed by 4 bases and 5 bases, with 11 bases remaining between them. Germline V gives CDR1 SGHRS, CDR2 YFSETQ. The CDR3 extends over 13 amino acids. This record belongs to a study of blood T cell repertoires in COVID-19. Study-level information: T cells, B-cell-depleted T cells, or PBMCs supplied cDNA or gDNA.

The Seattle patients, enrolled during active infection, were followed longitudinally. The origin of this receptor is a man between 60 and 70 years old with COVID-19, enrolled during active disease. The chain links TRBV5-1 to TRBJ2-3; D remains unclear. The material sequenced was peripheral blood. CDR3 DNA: TGCGCCAGCAGCCCCGAGTCTAGAGATACGCAGTATTTT. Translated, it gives CASSPESRDTQYF.